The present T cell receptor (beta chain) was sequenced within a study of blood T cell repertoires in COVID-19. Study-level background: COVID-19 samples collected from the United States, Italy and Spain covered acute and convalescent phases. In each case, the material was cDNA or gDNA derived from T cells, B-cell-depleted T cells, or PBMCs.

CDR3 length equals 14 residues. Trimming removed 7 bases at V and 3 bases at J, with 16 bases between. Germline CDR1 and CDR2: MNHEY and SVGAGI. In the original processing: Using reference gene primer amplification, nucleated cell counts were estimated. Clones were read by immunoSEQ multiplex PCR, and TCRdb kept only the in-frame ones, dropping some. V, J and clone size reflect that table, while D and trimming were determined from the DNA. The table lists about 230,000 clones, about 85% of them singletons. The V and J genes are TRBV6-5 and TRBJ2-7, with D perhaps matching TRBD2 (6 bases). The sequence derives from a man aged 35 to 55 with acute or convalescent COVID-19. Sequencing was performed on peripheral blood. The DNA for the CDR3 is TGTGCCAGCATTCCCGAGCCCGGGGGCTACGAGCAGTACTTC. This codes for CASIPEPGGYEQYF.